The clone carrying this T cell receptor (beta chain) appeared a single time. The antigen remains undetermined. In germline, CDR1 is SNHLY, CDR2 FYNNEI. V lost 6 bases, J lost 0 bases, and 12 bases lay in between. The CDR3 has 15 amino acids. PCR employed 60 Vbeta and 13 Jbeta primers. Clones were read by immunoSEQ multiplex PCR, and TCRdb kept only the in-frame ones, dropping some. The sample contains 85,000 to 100,000 clones, under 80% of which appear only once. The sample belongs to a study of cytomegalovirus exposure and HLA in healthy donors. Study-wide results and caveats: Cytomegalovirus association was listed for around 180 TCR beta chains. In an earlier analysis, productive rearrangement rates for most beta V segments clustered near 87% or 30%. In a later analysis, most CMV-associated TCR beta chains appeared HLA-restricted.

The receptor was isolated from a woman younger than 45 in good health and CMV-seronegative. The chain uses TRBV2 and TRBJ1-5, with D perhaps TRBD1 (5 bases). The sequenced material came from PBMCs. CDR3 sequence: CASSPTEFSNQPQHF. The CDR3, as DNA: TGTGCCAGCAGCCCGACAGAATTTAGCAATCAGCCCCAGCATTTT.